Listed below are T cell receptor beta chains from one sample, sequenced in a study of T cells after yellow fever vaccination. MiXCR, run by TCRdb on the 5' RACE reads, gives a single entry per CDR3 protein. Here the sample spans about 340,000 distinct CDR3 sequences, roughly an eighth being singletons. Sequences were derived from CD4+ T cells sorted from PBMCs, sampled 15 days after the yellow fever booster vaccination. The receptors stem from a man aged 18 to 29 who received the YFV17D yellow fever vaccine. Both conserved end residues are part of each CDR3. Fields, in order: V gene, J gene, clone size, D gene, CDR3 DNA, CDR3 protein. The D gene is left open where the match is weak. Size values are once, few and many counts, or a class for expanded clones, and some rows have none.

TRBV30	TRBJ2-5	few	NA	TGTGCCTGGAGTGTTGGGGGGTCCAAGACCCAGTACTTC	CAWSVGGSKTQYF
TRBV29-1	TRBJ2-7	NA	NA	TGCAGCGTCTCCAGGGGCTACGAGCAGTACTTC	CSVSRGYEQYF
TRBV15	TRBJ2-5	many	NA	TGTGCCACCAGCAGAGGAGGCAGGGGGGACGAGACCCAGTACTTC	CATSRGGRGDETQYF
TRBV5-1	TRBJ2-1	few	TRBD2	TGCGCCAGCACCCCCTTTGGAGCGGGGGCCCACAATGAGCAGTTCTTC	CASTPFGAGAHNEQFF
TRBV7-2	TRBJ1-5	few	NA	TGTGCCAGCAGCTTAGCGAGTGGGGAGGGTCCGCCGCCCCAGCATTTT	CASSLASGEGPPPQHF
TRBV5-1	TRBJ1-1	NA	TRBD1	TGCGCCAGCAGCTTGGAAGGGGGCGGAAGGAACACTGAAGCTTTCTTT	CASSLEGGGRNTEAFF
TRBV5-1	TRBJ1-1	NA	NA	TGCGCCAGCAGCTTGAGGGGTCGGGGGAGTGGATGGAACACTGAAGCTTTCTTT	CASSLRGRGSGWNTEAFF
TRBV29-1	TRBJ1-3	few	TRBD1	TGCAGCGTTGAAGATCTCGGGACAGGGACTGGAAACACCATATATTTT	CSVEDLGTGTGNTIYF
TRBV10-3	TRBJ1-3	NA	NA	TGTGCCCTCCGAGGTGACTCTGGAAACACCATATATTTT	CALRGDSGNTIYF
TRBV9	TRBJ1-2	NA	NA	TGTGCCAGCAGCGTCCAATCGACAGGCGTCTATGGCTACACCTTC	CASSVQSTGVYGYTF
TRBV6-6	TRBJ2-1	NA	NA	TGTGCCAGCGATACAGGGTTAAACGACAATGAGCAGTTCTTC	CASDTGLNDNEQFF
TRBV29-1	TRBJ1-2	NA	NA	TGCAGCGTTGACCGCCAAAGAGGGTATGGCTACACCTTC	CSVDRQRGYGYTF
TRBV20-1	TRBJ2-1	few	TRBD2	TGCAGTGCTAGGCGAAGCGGGGGCTCCTACAATGAGCAGTTCTTC	CSARRSGGSYNEQFF
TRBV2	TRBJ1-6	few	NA	TGTGCCAGCAGTGAAGGGCATAATTCACCCCTCCACTTT	CASSEGHNSPLHF
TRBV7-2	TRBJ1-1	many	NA	TGTGCCAGCAGCCCGCGTCCCGACACTGAAGCTTTCTTT	CASSPRPDTEAFF
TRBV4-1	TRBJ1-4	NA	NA	TGCGCCAGCAGCCAAGTGGGGATCAATGAAAAACTGTTTTTT	CASSQVGINEKLFF
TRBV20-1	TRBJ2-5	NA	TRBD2	TGCAGTGCTAGCCCTGGGGTAGCGGGAGAGGGGGAGACCCAGTACTTC	CSASPGVAGEGETQYF
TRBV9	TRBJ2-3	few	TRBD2	TGTGCCAGCAGCGTTGAGCGGGGGGCCGCGAATACGCAGTATTTT	CASSVERGAANTQYF